Following are 2 T cell receptor beta chains from one sample sequenced in a study of cytomegalovirus exposure and HLA in healthy donors. The method was immunoSEQ multiplex PCR; TCRdb's version includes in-frame clones alone and lacks a portion of them. The table lists about 64,000 clones, 90% to 95% of them singletons. The sequenced sample consisted of PBMCs. Receptors originate from a woman aged 18-29 years in good health and CMV-seropositive.

The chain is built from TRBV21-1 and TRBJ2-5; TRBD1, the table's D call, was not compared with the DNA. TRBV21-1 is a pseudogene. There are 13 residues in the CDR3. In DNA form, the CDR3 reads TGTGCCAGCACCAAACCAGGTTTAGAGACCCAGTACTTC. It is translated as CASTKPGLETQYF.

The chain is built from TRBV28 and TRBJ2-6, with 9 bases that match TRBD1. The germline V gene encodes CDR1 MDHEN and CDR2 SYDVKM. The CDR3 consists of 18 residues. J lost 2 bases, V lost 5 bases, and 10 bases had no gene match. The CDR3 spells CASSIRGQGVAGANVLTF. As DNA, the CDR3 is TGTGCCAGCAGTATCCGGGGACAGGGTGTCGCTGGGGCCAACGTCCTGACTTTC. Drawing the rest from reference TRBV28 and TRBJ2-6, the complete variable domain is DVKVTQSSRYLVKRTGEKVFLECVQDMDHENMFWYRQDPGLGLRLIYFSYDVKMKEKGDIPEGYSVSREKKERFSLILESASTNQTSMYLCASSIRGQGVAGANVLTFGAGSRLTVL.